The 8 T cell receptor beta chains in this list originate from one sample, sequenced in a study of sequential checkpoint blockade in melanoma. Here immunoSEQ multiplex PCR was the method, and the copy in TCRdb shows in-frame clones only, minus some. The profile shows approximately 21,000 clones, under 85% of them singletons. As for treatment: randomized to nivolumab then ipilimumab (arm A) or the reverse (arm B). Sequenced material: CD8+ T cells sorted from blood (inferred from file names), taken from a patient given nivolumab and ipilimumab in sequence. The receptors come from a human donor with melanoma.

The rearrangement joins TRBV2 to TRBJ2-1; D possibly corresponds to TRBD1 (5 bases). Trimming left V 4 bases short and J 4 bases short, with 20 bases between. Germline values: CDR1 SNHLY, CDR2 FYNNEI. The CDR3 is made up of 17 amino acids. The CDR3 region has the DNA TGTGCCAGCAGTGCGACCTCCGACAGCCGTGCTTACAATGAGCAGTTCTTC. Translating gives CASSATSDSRAYNEQFF.

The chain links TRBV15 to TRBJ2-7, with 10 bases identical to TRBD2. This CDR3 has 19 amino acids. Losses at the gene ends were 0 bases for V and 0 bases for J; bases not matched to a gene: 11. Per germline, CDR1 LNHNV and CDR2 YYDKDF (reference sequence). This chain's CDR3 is CATSRELAGSSRSSYEQYF. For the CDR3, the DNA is TGTGCCACCAGCAGAGAACTAGCGGGGAGCTCCAGAAGCTCCTACGAGCAGTACTTC. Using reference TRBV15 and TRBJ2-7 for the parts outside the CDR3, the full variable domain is DAMVIQNPRYQVTQFGKPVTLSCSQTLNHNVMYWYQQKSSQAPKLLFHYYDKDFNNEADTPDNFQSRRPNTSFCFLDIRSPGLGDTAMYLCATSRELAGSSRSSYEQYFGPGTRLTVT.

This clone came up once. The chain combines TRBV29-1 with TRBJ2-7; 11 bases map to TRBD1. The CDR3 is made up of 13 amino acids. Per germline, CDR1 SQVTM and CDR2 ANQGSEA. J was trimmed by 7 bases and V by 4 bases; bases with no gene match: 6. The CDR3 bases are TGCAGCGTTGCAGGGACAGGGGGGGAAGAGCAGTACTTC. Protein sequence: CSVAGTGGEEQYF.

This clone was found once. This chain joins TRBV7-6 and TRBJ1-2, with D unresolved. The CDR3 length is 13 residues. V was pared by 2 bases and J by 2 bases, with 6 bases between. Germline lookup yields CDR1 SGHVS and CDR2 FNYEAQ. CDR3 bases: TGTGCCAGCAGCTTAAATCCGAACTATGGCTACACCTTC. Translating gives CASSLNPNYGYTF.

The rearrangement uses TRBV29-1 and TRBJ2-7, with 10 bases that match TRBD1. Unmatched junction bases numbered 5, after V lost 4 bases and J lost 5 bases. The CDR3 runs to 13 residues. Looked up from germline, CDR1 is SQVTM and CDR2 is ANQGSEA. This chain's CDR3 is CSVAGTGVHEQYF. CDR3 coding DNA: TGCAGCGTTGCCGGGACAGGGGTCCACGAGCAGTACTTC.

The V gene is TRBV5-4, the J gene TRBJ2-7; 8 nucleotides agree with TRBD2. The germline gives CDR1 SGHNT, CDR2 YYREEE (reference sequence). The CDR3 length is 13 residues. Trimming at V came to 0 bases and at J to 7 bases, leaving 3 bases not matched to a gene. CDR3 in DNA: TGTGCCAGCAGCTTGGCGGGGGGGCTTGAGCAGTACTTC. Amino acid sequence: CASSLAGGLEQYF.

The CDR3 sequence: CASVEGSTEAFF. For the CDR3, the DNA is TGTGCCAGCGTGGAGGGATCCACTGAAGCTTTCTTT. This chain uses TRBV7-9 with TRBJ1-1; D call uncertain. This CDR3 is 12 amino acids long. Germline V gene sequence: CDR1 SEHNR, CDR2 FQNEAQ (reference sequence). The V gene lost 8 bases and the J gene lost 4 bases, with 11 bases spanning the gap.

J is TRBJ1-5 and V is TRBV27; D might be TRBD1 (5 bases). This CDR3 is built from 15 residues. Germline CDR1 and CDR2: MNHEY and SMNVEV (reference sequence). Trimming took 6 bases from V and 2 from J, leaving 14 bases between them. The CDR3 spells CASSTLGRGNQPQHF. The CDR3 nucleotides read TGTGCCAGCAGCACCTTGGGCAGGGGCAATCAGCCCCAGCATTTT.